A single sample gave rise to the 10 T cell receptor beta chains below, sequenced in a study of blood T cell repertoires in COVID-19 (dated by TCRdb to the early 2020s). Library method: the immunoSEQ multiplex PCR assay. TCRdb limited this immuneACCESS table to in-frame rearrangements with V and J called. A share of clones is missing; checked studies link under half to unresolved V genes, and the rest is unexplained. The sample table shows just under 65,000 clones, and 75% to 80% are seen once. Around 50% of the sample is taken by the ten largest. Sequencing input: peripheral blood. Receptor source: a woman of 80 years or more with acute or convalescent COVID-19.

The chain combines TRBV5-1 with TRBJ1-2, with a weak D call TRBD1 (5 bases). The germline V gene encodes CDR1 SGHRS and CDR2 YFSETQ. V shed 1 base and J shed 7 bases, with 14 bases lying between them. The CDR3 totals 14 residues. CDR3 in amino acids: CASSLFGGDSGYTF. As DNA, the CDR3 is TGCGCCAGCAGCTTGTTCGGGGGGGACTCTGGCTACACCTTC.

The chain is built from TRBV28 and TRBJ1-5; perhaps TRBD1 as D (5 bases). Germline assignment: CDR1 MDHEN and CDR2 SYDVKM. The CDR3 runs 13 residues. V was clipped by 7 bases and J by 7 bases, with 14 bases between them. The CDR3 protein is CASIQWGRQPQHF. As DNA, the CDR3 is TGTGCCAGCATCCAGTGGGGCAGACAGCCCCAGCATTTT.

The genes are TRBV6-5 and TRBJ1-3; D remains ambiguous. V was shortened by 6 bases and J by 4 bases, with 13 bases between the two germline ends. The germline gives CDR1 MNHEY, CDR2 SVGAGI. This CDR3 has 14 amino acids. CDR3 amino acids: CASSRTASGNTIYF. The CDR3 DNA is TGTGCCAGCAGCCGGACTGCGAGCGGAAACACCATATATTTT.

The chain joins TRBV15 to TRBJ2-1, with 11 positions matching TRBD2. The CDR3 sequence is 18 residues long. The V gene end was trimmed by 0 bases and the J gene end by 9 bases; junction bases not matched to a gene: 13. Germline CDR1 reads LNHNV; CDR2 reads YYDKDF (reference sequence). CDR3 region: CATSRDPFTSGSVSEQFF. The CDR3 bases are TGTGCCACCAGCAGAGATCCTTTCACTAGCGGGAGTGTAAGTGAGCAGTTCTTC.

V and J are TRBV7-9 and TRBJ1-1; TRBD1 matches 9 bases. Trimming at V came to 3 bases and at J to 8 bases, leaving 4 bases not matched to a gene. This CDR3 has 13 residues. CDR1 is SEHNR and CDR2 is FQNEAQ in the germline V gene (reference sequence). In DNA form, the CDR3 reads TGTGCCAGCAGCTTCCAGGACAGGGGCGAAGCTTTCTTT. It specifies CASSFQDRGEAFF. Supplemented by reference TRBV7-9 and TRBJ1-1, the full variable domain reads DTGVSQNPRHKITKRGQNVTFRCDPISEHNRLYWYRQTLGQGPEFLTYFQNEAQLEKSRLLSDRFSAERPKGSFSTLEIQRTEQGDSAMYLCASSFQDRGEAFFGQGTRLTVV.

This clone has only a few counts. The rearrangement links TRBV13 to TRBJ1-6; perhaps TRBD1 as D (5 bases). Trimming pared 0 bases from V and 8 bases from J, leaving 17 bases between. This CDR3 is 17 amino acids long. Germline V lookup: CDR1 PRHDT, CDR2 FYEKMQ (reference sequence). CDR3 amino acids: CASSLGGPRDAYSPLHF. In nucleotides, the CDR3 is TGTGCCAGCAGCTTAGGGGGTCCGCGGGACGCATATTCACCCCTCCACTTT.

The chain joins TRBV5-1 to TRBJ2-1; possibly TRBD2 for D (5 bases). V lost 4 bases and J 8 bases, leaving 13 bases between the germline ends. Germline CDR1 and CDR2: SGHRS and YFSETQ. This CDR3 is built from 13 residues. The chain's CDR3 is CASSQRAWDEQFF. CDR3 DNA sequence: TGCGCCAGCAGCCAGAGGGCCTGGGATGAGCAGTTCTTC.

V usage is TRBV2 and J usage is TRBJ2-3; TRBD2 agrees at 9 bases. Germline V gives CDR1 SNHLY, CDR2 FYNNEI. This CDR3 is built from 14 residues. Losses at the gene ends were 6 bases for V and 4 bases for J; bases not matched to a gene: 5. The DNA for the CDR3 is TGTGCCAGCAGGGGCGGGAGGGCCCCAGATACGCAGTATTTT. Translating gives CASRGGRAPDTQYF.

This chain connects TRBV3-1 (or the pseudogene TRBV3-2) to TRBJ2-7, with 9 bases matching TRBD2. The CDR3 runs to 13 residues. Per the germline V gene, CDR1 is LGHDT and CDR2 is YNNKEL (reference sequence). The V segment lost 0 bases and the J segment 12 bases; nucleotides outside the gene matches: 6. This CDR3 reads CASSQDSSSGTYF. For the CDR3, the DNA is TGTGCCAGCAGCCAAGATAGTTCTAGCGGGACGTACTTC.

The sample holds one count of this clone. The chain employs TRBV28 and TRBJ2-7, with 12 nucleotides matching TRBD2. J gave up 9 bases and V 5 bases, and 14 bases lay outside the gene matches. Germline-derived CDR1 and CDR2 are MDHEN and SYDVKM. There are 16 residues in the CDR3. CDR3 loop: CASSPRLAGDPRGQYF. Written as DNA, the CDR3 is TGTGCCAGCAGTCCACGACTAGCGGGAGACCCCCGGGGGCAGTACTTC.